Below, one T cell receptor (beta chain) is given with its context. The antigen is not known. The sample is drawn from a study of OX40 agonist ivuxolimab in advanced cancers. Whole-study context: Ivuxolimab was delivered to patients intravenously every 2 weeks at doses spanning 0.01 to 10 mg/kg.

Findings and caveats of the study: Low clonal expansion, among the lowest seen, marked partial responders at 0.1-3.0 mg/kg.

The CDR3 runs to 15 residues. V shed 6 bases and J shed 3 bases, with 15 bases lying between them. CDR1 SGHDN and CDR2 FVKESK come from the germline V gene. Using immunoSEQ multiplex PCR, the repertoire was profiled, and TCRdb retains in-frame clones only, with some absent. Seen here are approximately 64,000 clones, about 88% observed once, and the top ten hold under 0.75%. The clonotype comes from an adult with an advanced solid tumor such as melanoma, head and neck, liver or kidney cancer. The chain couples TRBV14 to TRBJ2-4; D possibly uses TRBD1 or TRBD2 (5 bases each). Sequenced material: CD4+ or CD8+ T cells sorted from blood, taken in a trial of the OX40 agonist ivuxolimab. CDR3 sequence (DNA): TGTGCCAGCAGTCAAACCGGGGCAGTCAAAAACATTCAGTACTTC. This sequence encodes CASSQTGAVKNIQYF. The full variable domain, in which reference TRBV14 and TRBJ2-4 provide the parts outside the CDR3, is EAGVTQFPSHSVIEKGQTVTLRCDPISGHDNLYWYRRVMGKEIKFLLHFVKESKQDESGMPNNRFLAERTGGTYSTLKVQPAELEDSGVYFCASSQTGAVKNIQYFGAGTRLSVL.